The source of this T cell receptor (beta chain) is a study of cytomegalovirus exposure and HLA in healthy donors. Findings of the study overall: Productive status was seen about 90% or about 30% of the time for most TCR beta V segments in an earlier analysis. TCR beta sequences numbering 15,000 to 20,000 were associated with HLA alleles at 0.05 false discovery rate in a later analysis. The authors confirmed in vitro that three CMV-associated chains were specific for CMV antigens.

J was trimmed by 4 bases and V by 10 bases; bases with no gene match: 19. In germline, CDR1 is LNHDA, CDR2 SQIVND (reference sequence). This CDR3 has 17 amino acids. PCR primers comprised 60 Vbeta and 13 Jbeta primers. Per the study methods: In a later analysis, roughly 10 million of tens of millions of unique beta chains occurred in at least two donors. TCRdb keeps only in-frame clones here, not all; method: immunoSEQ multiplex PCR. Clone size and V and J calls were adopted from that table, with D and trimming inferred from the DNA. This sample has approximately 150,000 clones, with roughly 70% found just once. Concerning this clone itself: Its antigen is still unknown.

The sequencing input was PBMCs. This sequence joins TRBV19 and TRBJ1-5; 7 bases map to TRBD1. This sequence was found in a woman aged 18-29 years in good health and CMV-seropositive. The DNA of the CDR3 is TGTGCCATAAGGGAGAGGGGGCGTCTCCTCTTAAATCAGCCCCAGCATTTT. This codes for CAIRERGRLLLNQPQHF.